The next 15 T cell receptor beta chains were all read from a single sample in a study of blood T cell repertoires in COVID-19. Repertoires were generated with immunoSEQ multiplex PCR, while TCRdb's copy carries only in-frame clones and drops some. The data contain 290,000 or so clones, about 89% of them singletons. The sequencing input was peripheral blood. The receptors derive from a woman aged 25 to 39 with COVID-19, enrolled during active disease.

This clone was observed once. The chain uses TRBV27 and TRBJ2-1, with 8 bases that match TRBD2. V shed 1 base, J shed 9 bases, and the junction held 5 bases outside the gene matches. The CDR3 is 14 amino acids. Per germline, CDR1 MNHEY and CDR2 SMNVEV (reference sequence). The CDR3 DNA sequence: TGTGCCAGCAGTTTATGGCGGGAGGATCGTGAGCAGTTCTTC. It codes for CASSLWREDREQFF.

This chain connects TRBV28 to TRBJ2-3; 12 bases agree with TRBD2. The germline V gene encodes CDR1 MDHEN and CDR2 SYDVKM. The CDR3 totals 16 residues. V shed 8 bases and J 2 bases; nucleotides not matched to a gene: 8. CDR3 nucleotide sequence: TGTGCCAGCCTAGCGGGAGGGCCGATCCCCACAGATACGCAGTATTTT. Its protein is CASLAGGPIPTDTQYF.

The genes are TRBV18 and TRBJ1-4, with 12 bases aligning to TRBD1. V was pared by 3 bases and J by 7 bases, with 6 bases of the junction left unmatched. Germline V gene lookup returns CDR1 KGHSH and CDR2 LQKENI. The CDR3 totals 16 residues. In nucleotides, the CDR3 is TGTGCCAGCTCACCCGTCGGGACAGGGGGCGGTGAAAAACTGTTTTTT. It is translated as CASSPVGTGGGEKLFF.

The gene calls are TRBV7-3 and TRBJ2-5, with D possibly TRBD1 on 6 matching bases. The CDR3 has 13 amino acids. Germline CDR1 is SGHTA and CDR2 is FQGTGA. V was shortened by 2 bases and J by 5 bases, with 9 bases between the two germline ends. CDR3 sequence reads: CASSLLQGETQYF. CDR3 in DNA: TGTGCCAGCAGCTTACTTCAGGGGGAGACCCAGTACTTC.

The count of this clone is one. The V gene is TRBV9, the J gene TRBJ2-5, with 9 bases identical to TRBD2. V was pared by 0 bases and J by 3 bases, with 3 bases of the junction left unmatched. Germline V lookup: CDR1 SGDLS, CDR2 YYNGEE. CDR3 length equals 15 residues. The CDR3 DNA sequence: TGTGCCAGCAGCGTAGACTCTAGCGGGAAAGAGACCCAGTACTTC. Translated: CASSVDSSGKETQYF.

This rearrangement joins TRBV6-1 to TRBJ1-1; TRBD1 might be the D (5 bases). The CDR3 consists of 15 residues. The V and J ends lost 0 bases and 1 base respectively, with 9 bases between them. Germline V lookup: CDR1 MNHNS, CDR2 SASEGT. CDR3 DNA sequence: TGTGCCAGCAGTGAAGCTTGGCAGGGGAACACTGAAGCTTTCTTT. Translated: CASSEAWQGNTEAFF.

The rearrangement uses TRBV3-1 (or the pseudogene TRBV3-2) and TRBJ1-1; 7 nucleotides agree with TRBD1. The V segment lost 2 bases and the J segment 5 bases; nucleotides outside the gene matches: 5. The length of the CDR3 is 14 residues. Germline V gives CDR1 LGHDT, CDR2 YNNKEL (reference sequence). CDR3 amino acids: CASSQSTGSTEAFF. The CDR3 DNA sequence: TGTGCCAGCAGCCAATCGACAGGGAGTACTGAAGCTTTCTTT.

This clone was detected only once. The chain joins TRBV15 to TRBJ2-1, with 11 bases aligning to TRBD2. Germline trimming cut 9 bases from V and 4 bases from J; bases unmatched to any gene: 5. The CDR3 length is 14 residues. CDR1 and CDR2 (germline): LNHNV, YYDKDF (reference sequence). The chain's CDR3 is CATTTSGSYNEQFF. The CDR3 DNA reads TGTGCCACTACTACTAGCGGGAGTTACAATGAGCAGTTCTTC.

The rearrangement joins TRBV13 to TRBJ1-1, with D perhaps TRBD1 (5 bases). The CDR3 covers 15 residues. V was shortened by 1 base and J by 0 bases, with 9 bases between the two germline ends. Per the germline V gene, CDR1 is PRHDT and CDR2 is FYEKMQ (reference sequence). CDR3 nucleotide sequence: TGTGCCAGCAGCTTAGAGGGCAGGGTGAACACTGAAGCTTTCTTT. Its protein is CASSLEGRVNTEAFF.

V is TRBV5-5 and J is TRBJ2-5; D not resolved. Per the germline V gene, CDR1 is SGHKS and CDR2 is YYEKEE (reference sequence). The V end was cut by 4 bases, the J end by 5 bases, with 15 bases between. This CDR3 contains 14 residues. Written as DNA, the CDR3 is TGTGCCAGCAGCGAATTGTACAGTGAGGAGACCCAGTACTTC. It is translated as CASSELYSEETQYF. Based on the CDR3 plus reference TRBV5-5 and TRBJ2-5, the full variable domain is DAGVTQSPTHLIKTRGQQVTLRCSPISGHKSVSWYQQVLGQGPQFIFQYYEKEERGRGNFPDRFSARQFPNYSSELNVNALLLGDSALYLCASSELYSEETQYFGPGTRLLVL.

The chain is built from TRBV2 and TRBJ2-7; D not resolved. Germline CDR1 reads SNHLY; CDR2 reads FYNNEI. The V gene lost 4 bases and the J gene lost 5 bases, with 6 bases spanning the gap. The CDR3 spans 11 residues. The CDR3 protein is CASSAADEQYF. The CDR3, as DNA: TGTGCCAGCAGTGCGGCGGACGAGCAGTACTTC.

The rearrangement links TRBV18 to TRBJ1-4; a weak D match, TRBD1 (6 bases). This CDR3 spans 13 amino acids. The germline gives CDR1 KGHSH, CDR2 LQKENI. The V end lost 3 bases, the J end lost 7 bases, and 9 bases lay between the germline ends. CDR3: CASSPGASEKLFF. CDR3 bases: TGTGCCAGCTCACCGGGGGCCAGTGAAAAACTGTTTTTT.

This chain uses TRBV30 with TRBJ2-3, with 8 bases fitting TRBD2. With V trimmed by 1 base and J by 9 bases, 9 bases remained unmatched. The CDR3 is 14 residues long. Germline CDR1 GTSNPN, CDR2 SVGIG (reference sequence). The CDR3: CAWSGDGRAETQYF. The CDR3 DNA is TGTGCCTGGAGTGGGGACGGGAGGGCCGAAACGCAGTATTTT. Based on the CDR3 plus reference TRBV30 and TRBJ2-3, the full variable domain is SQTIHQWPATLVQPVGSPLSLECTVEGTSNPNLYWYRQAAGRGLQLLFYSVGIGQISSEVPQNLSASRPQDRQFILSSKKLLLSDSGFYLCAWSGDGRAETQYFGPGTRLTVL.

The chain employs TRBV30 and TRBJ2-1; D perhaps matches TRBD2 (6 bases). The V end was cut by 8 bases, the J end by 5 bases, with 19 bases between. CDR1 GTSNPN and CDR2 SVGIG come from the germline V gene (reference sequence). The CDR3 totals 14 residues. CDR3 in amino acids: CALMGGKFNNEQFF. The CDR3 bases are TGTGCCCTAATGGGCGGGAAGTTTAACAATGAGCAGTTCTTC.

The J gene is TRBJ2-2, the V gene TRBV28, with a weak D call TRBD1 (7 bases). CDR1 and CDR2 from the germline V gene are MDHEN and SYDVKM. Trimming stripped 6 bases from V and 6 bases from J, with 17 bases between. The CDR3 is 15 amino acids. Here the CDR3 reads CASRLDREVPGELFF. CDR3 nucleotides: TGTGCCAGCAGGCTCGACAGGGAGGTCCCCGGGGAGCTGTTTTTT.